Listed here are 21 T cell receptor beta chains from one sample, sequenced in a study of T cell responses to AZD1222 COVID-19 vaccine. Assay used: immunoSEQ multiplex PCR; TCRdb lists only in-frame clones, some missing. The sample has some 130,000 clones, approximately 90% seen once. Sequenced here: peripheral blood, sampled on day 0 of AZD1222 vaccination. All receptors derive from an adult in good health.

The chain is built from TRBV18 and TRBJ1-5, with 7 bases lining up with TRBD1. Germline V gene data show CDR1 as KGHSH and CDR2 as LQKENI. This CDR3 region has 14 residues. Trimming removed 4 bases from V and 5 bases from J; junction bases left unmatched: 5. The CDR3 nucleotides are TGTGCCAGCTCACGGCAGGGGGTGGATCAGCCCCAGCATTTT. It is translated as CASSRQGVDQPQHF.

The chain combines TRBV28 with TRBJ1-1; D not certain. Germline lookup yields CDR1 MDHEN and CDR2 SYDVKM. This CDR3 spans 13 amino acids. The ends were cut back, 5 bases at V and 6 bases at J, with 13 bases in the middle. In DNA, the CDR3 is TGTGCCAGCAGTGTACGGTCACCCCCTGAAGCTTTCTTT. Residues: CASSVRSPPEAFF.

The chain couples TRBV19 to TRBJ1-1; possibly TRBD1 for D (6 bases). CDR1 and CDR2 from the germline V gene are LNHDA and SQIVND (reference sequence). The CDR3 extends over 14 amino acids. Trimming pared 2 bases from V and 7 bases from J, leaving 14 bases between. In nucleotides, the CDR3 is TGTGCCAGTAGTATACCTCCGGGACATGGTGAAGCTTTCTTT. It yields the protein CASSIPPGHGEAFF.

V is TRBV11-2 and J is TRBJ2-7, with D perhaps matching TRBD1 or TRBD2 (5 bases each). Germline CDR1 reads SGHAT; CDR2 reads FQNNGV. The ends were cut back, 5 bases at V and 5 bases at J, with 25 bases in the middle. The CDR3 contains 17 residues. The CDR3 nucleotides are TGTGCCAGCAGCCCCGCAGCGATGGGACCCGGAGTTCACGAGCAGTACTTC. This codes for CASSPAAMGPGVHEQYF.

The rearrangement links TRBV28 to TRBJ2-2; D possibly uses TRBD1 or TRBD2 (5 bases each). Germline CDR1 is MDHEN and CDR2 is SYDVKM. Deletions cut 5 bases from V and 1 base from J, with 5 bases between. CDR3 length: 13 amino acids. The CDR3 DNA reads as TGTGCCAGCAGTGGGGGGAACACCGGGGAGCTGTTTTTT. As protein: CASSGGNTGELFF.

The chain combines TRBV7-9 with TRBJ1-1, with 9 bases fitting TRBD1. The germline V gene encodes CDR1 SEHNR and CDR2 FQNEAQ (reference sequence). This CDR3 is 15 amino acids long. V was pared by 3 bases and J by 4 bases, with 6 bases of the junction left unmatched. CDR3 residues: CASSFDGQGRTEAFF. The CDR3 bases are TGTGCCAGCAGCTTCGATGGACAGGGGCGCACTGAAGCTTTCTTT.

The rearrangement joins TRBV14 to TRBJ2-3; D is ambiguous. This CDR3 has 16 residues. Looked up from germline, CDR1 is SGHDN and CDR2 is FVKESK. V was trimmed by 0 bases and J by 0 bases, leaving 10 bases between them. The chain's CDR3 is CASSQERSASTDTQYF. CDR3 DNA: TGTGCCAGCAGCCAAGAACGAAGCGCGAGCACAGATACGCAGTATTTT.

This clone has just a few counts. The chain has TRBV4-2 and TRBJ2-1; D uncertain. The germline V gene encodes CDR1 LGHNA and CDR2 YNFKEQ. The CDR3 is 13 residues long. V lost 0 bases, J lost 6 bases, and 6 bases lay in between. The CDR3 region has the DNA TGTGCCAGCAGCCAAGATAGGTTCAATGAGCAGTTCTTC. It encodes CASSQDRFNEQFF.

V usage is TRBV27 and J usage is TRBJ2-7; weak D call: TRBD1 (6 bases). Germline V CDR1 and CDR2: MNHEY, SMNVEV (reference sequence). This CDR3 has 15 amino acids. V was shortened by 2 bases and J by 7 bases, with 18 bases between the two germline ends. The CDR3 region is CASSLSGRGMEEQYF. CDR3 nucleotide sequence: TGTGCCAGCAGTTTAAGCGGCAGGGGAATGGAAGAGCAGTACTTC.

The J gene is TRBJ1-1, the V gene TRBV5-6; no reliable D call. The CDR3 is 11 residues long. Trimming stripped 4 bases from V and 2 bases from J, with 3 bases between. The germline V gene encodes CDR1 SGHDT and CDR2 YYEEEE. The CDR3 coding sequence is TGTGCCAGCAGCCGCAACACTGAAGCTTTCTTT. It translates to CASSRNTEAFF.

This clone appeared a single time. This chain joins TRBV9 and TRBJ2-7; possible D gene TRBD2, 6 bases. This CDR3 comprises 16 residues. V shed 1 base and J shed 3 bases, with 17 bases lying between them. The V gene's germline CDR1 is SGDLS and CDR2 YYNGEE. Here the CDR3 reads CASSVSGGIGDYEQYF. The CDR3 bases are TGTGCCAGCAGCGTATCCGGGGGTATAGGGGACTACGAGCAGTACTTC. Full variable domain (rest looked up from reference TRBV9 and TRBJ2-7): DSGVTQTPKHLITATGQRVTLRCSPRSGDLSVYWYQQSLDQGLQFLIQYYNGEERAKGNILERFSAQQFPDLHSELNLSSLELGDSALYFCASSVSGGIGDYEQYFGPGTRLTVT.

The chain has TRBV19 and TRBJ1-5; 9 bases agree with TRBD1. The junction had 8 bases not matched to a gene; V was cut back by 8 bases and J by 3 bases. CDR3 length equals 15 residues. The germline V gene encodes CDR1 LNHDA and CDR2 SQIVND (reference sequence). The CDR3 loop reads CASATGTGFNQPQHF. The CDR3 DNA reads as TGTGCCAGTGCGACAGGGACAGGGTTCAATCAGCCCCAGCATTTT. Looking up the rest from reference TRBV19 and TRBJ1-5 gives the full variable domain: DGGITQSPKYLFRKEGQNVTLSCEQNLNHDAMYWYRQDPGQGLRLIYYSQIVNDFQKGDIAEGYSVSREKKESFPLTVTSAQKNPTAFYLCASATGTGFNQPQHFGDGTRLSIL.

In this sample, this clone turned up once. This sequence joins TRBV6-2 or TRBV6-3 and TRBJ2-3; TRBD1 or TRBD2 may be the D gene (5 bases each). The CDR3 consists of 18 residues. CDR1 and CDR2 from the germline V gene are MNHEY and SVGEGT. V was pared by 2 bases and J by 6 bases, with 24 bases between. For the CDR3, the DNA is TGTGCCAGCAGTTACGGGACCGGGATCCGGGGACCGCGGGATACGCAGTATTTT. It codes for CASSYGTGIRGPRDTQYF.

The chain is built from TRBV15 and TRBJ1-2; no clear D gene. V shed 0 bases and J shed 3 bases, with 14 bases lying between them. The CDR3 has 16 residues. Germline V CDR1 and CDR2: LNHNV, YYDKDF (reference sequence). This CDR3 reads CATSRDPLSYYYGYTF. DNA for the CDR3: TGTGCCACCAGCAGAGATCCCCTCAGTTACTACTATGGCTACACCTTC. The whole variable domain, remainder taken from reference TRBV15 and TRBJ1-2, is DAMVIQNPRYQVTQFGKPVTLSCSQTLNHNVMYWYQQKSSQAPKLLFHYYDKDFNNEADTPDNFQSRRPNTSFCFLDIRSPGLGDTAMYLCATSRDPLSYYYGYTFGSGTRLTVV.

The rearrangement uses TRBV12-3 or TRBV12-4 and TRBJ2-1; D ambiguous. This CDR3 spans 12 amino acids. Trimming took 2 bases from V and 7 from J, leaving 6 bases between them. The CDR3 DNA reads TGTGCCAGCAGTTTAACCGGGAATGAGCAGTTCTTC. Translated: CASSLTGNEQFF.

The gene calls are TRBV6-6 and TRBJ1-6, with D possibly being TRBD1 (5 bases). The CDR3 sequence is 14 residues long. Germline V CDR1 and CDR2: MNHNY, SVGAGI (reference sequence). V lost 2 bases, J lost 12 bases, and 14 bases lay in between. CDR3 coding DNA: TGTGCCAGCAGTTACGTGGGGGAGAAAGTACCCCTCCACTTT. Protein product: CASSYVGEKVPLHF.

This rearrangement joins TRBV4-1 to TRBJ1-3, with D unresolved. The CDR3 has 15 amino acids. Germline loops: CDR1 MGHRA, CDR2 YSYEKL. V lost 0 bases to trimming and J lost 0 bases, with 6 bases between them. CDR3 sequence reads: CASSQDRSSGNTIYF. The CDR3 DNA reads TGCGCCAGCAGCCAAGATCGGAGCTCTGGAAACACCATATATTTT.

The rearrangement links TRBV4-3 to TRBJ2-1; no clear D. V was cut by 1 base and J by 4 bases, with 8 bases left in between. The CDR3 runs 14 residues. The V gene's germline CDR1 is LGHNA and CDR2 YSLEER. The CDR3 region has the DNA TGCGCCAGCAGCCAAGTATACGGGTACAATGAGCAGTTCTTC. It codes for CASSQVYGYNEQFF.

V gene TRBV6-6 combines with J gene TRBJ1-5, with 9 bases identical to TRBD1. After removal of 0 bases from V and 6 bases from J, the junction contained 3 bases not matched to a gene. The CDR3 totals 15 residues. Germline V lookup: CDR1 MNHNY, CDR2 SVGAGI (reference sequence). CDR3: CASSYSWDRVQPQHF. The CDR3 DNA sequence: TGTGCCAGCAGTTACTCGTGGGACAGGGTTCAGCCCCAGCATTTT.

The chain employs TRBV11-2 and TRBJ2-7, with D maybe TRBD2 (6 bases). Deletions cut 3 bases from V and 4 bases from J, with 19 bases between. Per germline, CDR1 SGHAT and CDR2 FQNNGV. CDR3 size: 16 residues. The CDR3 DNA is TGTGCCAGCAGCTTCCGACCCTCGGGGGAACCTTACGAGCAGTACTTC. Translated: CASSFRPSGEPYEQYF.

V gene TRBV25-1 combines with J gene TRBJ2-1; 8 nucleotides agree with TRBD2. Trimming took 1 base from V and 8 from J; bases not matched to a gene: 7. Germline lookup yields CDR1 MGHDK and CDR2 SYGVNS. This CDR3 region has 15 residues. The CDR3 bases are TGTGCCAGCAGTGAATGGGATAGCGGGGACGATGAGCAGTTCTTC. Residues: CASSEWDSGDDEQFF.